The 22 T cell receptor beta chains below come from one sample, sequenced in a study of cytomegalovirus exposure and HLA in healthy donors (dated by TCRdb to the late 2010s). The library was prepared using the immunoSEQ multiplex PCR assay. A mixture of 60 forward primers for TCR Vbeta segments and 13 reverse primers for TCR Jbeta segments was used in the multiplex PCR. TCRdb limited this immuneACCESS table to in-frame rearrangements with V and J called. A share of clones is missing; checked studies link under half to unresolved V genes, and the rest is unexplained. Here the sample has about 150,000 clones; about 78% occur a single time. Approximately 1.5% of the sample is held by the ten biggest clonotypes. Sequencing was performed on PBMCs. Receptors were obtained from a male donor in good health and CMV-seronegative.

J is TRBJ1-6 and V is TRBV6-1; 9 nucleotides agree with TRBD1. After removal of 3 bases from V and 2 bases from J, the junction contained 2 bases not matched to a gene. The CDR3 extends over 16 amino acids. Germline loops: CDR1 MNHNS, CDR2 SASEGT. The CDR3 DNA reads TGTGCCAGCAGTGAGGGACAGGGAACCTATAATTCACCCCTCCACTTT. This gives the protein CASSEGQGTYNSPLHF.

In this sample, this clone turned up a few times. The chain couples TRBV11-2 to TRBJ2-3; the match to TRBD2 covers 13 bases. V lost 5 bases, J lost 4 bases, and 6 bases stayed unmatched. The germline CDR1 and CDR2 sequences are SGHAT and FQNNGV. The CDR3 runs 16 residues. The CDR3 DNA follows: TGTGCCAGCAGCCTTCTAACTAGCGGGGGGGCAGATACGCAGTATTTT. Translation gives CASSLLTSGGADTQYF. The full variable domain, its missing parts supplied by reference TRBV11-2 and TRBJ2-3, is EAGVAQSPRYKIIEKRQSVAFWCNPISGHATLYWYQQILGQGPKLLIQFQNNGVVDDSQLPKDRFSAERLKGVDSTLKIQPAKLEDSAVYLCASSLLTSGGADTQYFGPGTRLTVL.

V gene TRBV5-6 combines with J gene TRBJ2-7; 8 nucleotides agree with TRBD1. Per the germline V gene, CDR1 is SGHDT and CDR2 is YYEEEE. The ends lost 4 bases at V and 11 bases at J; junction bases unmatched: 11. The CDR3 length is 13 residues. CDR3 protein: CASSTGQGDVEYF. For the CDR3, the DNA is TGTGCCAGCAGCACAGGACAGGGAGATGTAGAGTACTTC.

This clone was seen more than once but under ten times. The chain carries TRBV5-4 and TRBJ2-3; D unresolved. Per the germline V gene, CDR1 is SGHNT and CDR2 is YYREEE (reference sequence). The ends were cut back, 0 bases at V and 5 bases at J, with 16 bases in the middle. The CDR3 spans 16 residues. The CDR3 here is CASSLEWILGEDTQYF. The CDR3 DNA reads TGTGCCAGCAGCTTGGAATGGATATTAGGAGAAGATACGCAGTATTTT. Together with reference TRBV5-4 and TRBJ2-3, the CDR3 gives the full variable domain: ETGVTQSPTHLIKTRGQQVTLRCSSQSGHNTVSWYQQALGQGPQFIFQYYREEENGRGNFPPRFSGLQFPNYSSELNVNALELDDSALYLCASSLEWILGEDTQYFGPGTRLTVL.

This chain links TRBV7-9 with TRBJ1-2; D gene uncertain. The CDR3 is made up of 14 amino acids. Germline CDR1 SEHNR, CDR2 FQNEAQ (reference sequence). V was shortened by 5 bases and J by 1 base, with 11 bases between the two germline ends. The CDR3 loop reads CASSQLNFNYGYTF. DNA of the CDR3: TGTGCCAGCAGCCAACTTAATTTTAACTATGGCTACACCTTC.

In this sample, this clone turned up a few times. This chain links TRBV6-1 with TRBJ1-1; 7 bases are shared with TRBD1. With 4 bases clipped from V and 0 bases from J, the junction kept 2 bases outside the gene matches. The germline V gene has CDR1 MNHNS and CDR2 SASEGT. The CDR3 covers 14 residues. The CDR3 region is CASSVQGMNTEAFF. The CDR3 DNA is TGTGCCAGCAGTGTACAGGGGATGAACACTGAAGCTTTCTTT.

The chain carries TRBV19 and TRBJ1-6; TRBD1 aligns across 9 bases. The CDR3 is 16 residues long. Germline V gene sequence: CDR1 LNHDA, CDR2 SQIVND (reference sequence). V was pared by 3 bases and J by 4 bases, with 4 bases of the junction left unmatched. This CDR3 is CASSIGTGNYNSPLHF. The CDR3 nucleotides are TGTGCCAGTAGTATCGGGACAGGGAATTATAATTCACCCCTCCACTTT.

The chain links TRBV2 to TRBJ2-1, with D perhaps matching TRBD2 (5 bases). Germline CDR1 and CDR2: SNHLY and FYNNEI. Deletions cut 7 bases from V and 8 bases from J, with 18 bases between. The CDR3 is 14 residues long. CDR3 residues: CASIGSTADDEQFF. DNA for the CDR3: TGTGCCAGCATTGGGAGCACGGCGGACGATGAGCAGTTCTTC. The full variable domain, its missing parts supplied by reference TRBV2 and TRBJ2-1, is EPEVTQTPSHQVTQMGQEVILRCVPISNHLYFYWYRQILGQKVEFLVSFYNNEISEKSEIFDDQFSVERPDGSNFTLKIRSTKLEDSAMYFCASIGSTADDEQFFGPGTRLTVL.

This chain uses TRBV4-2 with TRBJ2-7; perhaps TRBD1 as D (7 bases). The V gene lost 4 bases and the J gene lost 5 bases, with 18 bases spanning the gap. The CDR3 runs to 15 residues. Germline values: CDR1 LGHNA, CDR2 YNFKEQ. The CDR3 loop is CASSLRGDSGHEQYF. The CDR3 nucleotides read TGTGCCAGCAGCCTCAGGGGGGACAGTGGTCACGAGCAGTACTTC.

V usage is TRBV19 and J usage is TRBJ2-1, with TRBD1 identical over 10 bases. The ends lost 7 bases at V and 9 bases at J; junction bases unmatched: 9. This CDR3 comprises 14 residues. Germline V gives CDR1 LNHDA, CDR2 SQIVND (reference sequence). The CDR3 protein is CASTWTGGSSEQFF. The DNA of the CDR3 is TGTGCCAGTACCTGGACAGGGGGATCTAGTGAGCAGTTCTTC.

CDR3 nucleotide sequence: TGTGCCAGCAGTGACATACAGGGCGATCGAAACACCATATATTTT. Protein product: CASSDIQGDRNTIYF. The gene calls are TRBV27 and TRBJ1-3, with D perhaps TRBD1 (6 bases). The CDR3 loop spans 15 amino acids. V gave up 5 bases and J gave up 5 bases, with 16 bases separating them. The germline V gene has CDR1 MNHEY and CDR2 SMNVEV (reference sequence).

The CDR3 reads CSVGTGGRGTDTQYF. In DNA form, the CDR3 reads TGCAGCGTTGGGACAGGGGGTAGGGGCACAGATACGCAGTATTTT. The V call is TRBV29-1, the J call TRBJ2-3, with 10 nucleotides matching TRBD1. With V trimmed by 4 bases and J by 1 base, 5 bases remained unmatched. CDR3 length equals 15 residues. CDR1 and CDR2 (germline): SQVTM, ANQGSEA.

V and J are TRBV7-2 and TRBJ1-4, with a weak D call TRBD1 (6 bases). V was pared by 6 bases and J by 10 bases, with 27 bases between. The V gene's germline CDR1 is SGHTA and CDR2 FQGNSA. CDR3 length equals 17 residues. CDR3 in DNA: TGTGCCAGCAGTCTTAGCGCGTTGGCAGGGGCGTCCGGAAAACTGTTTTTT. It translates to CASSLSALAGASGKLFF.

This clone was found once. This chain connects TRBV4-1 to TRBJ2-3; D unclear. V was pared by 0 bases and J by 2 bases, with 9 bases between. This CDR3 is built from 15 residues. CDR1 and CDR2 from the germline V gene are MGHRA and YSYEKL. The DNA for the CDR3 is TGCGCCAGCAGCCAAGAATCCTATTACACAGATACGCAGTATTTT. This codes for CASSQESYYTDTQYF.

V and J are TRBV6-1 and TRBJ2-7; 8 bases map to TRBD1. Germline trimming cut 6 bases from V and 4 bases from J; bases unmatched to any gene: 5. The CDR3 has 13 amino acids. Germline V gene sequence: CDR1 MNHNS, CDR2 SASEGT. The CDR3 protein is CASRTGVEYEQYF. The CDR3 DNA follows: TGTGCCAGCAGGACAGGGGTTGAGTACGAGCAGTACTTC.

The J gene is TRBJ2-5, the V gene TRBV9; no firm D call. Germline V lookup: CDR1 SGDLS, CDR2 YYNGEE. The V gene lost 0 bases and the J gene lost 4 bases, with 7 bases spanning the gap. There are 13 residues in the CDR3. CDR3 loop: CASSVAGGETQYF. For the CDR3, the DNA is TGTGCCAGCAGCGTAGCGGGTGGAGAGACCCAGTACTTC.

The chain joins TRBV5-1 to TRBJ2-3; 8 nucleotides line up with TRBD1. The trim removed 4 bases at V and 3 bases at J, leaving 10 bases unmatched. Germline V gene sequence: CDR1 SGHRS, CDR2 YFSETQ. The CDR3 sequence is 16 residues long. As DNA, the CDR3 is TGCGCCAGCAGCCCGCGAGACAGGGGAGGTACAGATACGCAGTATTTT. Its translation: CASSPRDRGGTDTQYF.

The CDR3 sequence: CASSRTPTSQAGETQYF. CDR3 in DNA: TGTGCCAGCAGCCGGACCCCGACTAGCCAGGCAGGAGAGACCCAGTACTTC. This chain uses TRBV4-2 with TRBJ2-5; 7 nucleotides align to TRBD2. Trimming cost V 4 bases and J 4 bases; bases outside gene matches: 15. CDR1 and CDR2 from the germline V gene are LGHNA and YNFKEQ. This CDR3 is 17 amino acids long.

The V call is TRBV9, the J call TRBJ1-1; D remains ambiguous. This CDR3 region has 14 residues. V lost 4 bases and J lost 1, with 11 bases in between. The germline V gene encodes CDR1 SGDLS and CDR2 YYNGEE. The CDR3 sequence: CASSREWKNTEAFF. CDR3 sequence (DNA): TGTGCCAGCAGCCGGGAGTGGAAGAACACTGAAGCTTTCTTT.

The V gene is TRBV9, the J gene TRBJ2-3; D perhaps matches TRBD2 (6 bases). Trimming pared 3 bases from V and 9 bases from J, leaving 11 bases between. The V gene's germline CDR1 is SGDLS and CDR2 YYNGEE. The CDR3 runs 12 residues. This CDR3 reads CASSGTGLTQYF. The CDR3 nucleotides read TGTGCCAGCAGCGGGACGGGACTCACGCAGTATTTT.

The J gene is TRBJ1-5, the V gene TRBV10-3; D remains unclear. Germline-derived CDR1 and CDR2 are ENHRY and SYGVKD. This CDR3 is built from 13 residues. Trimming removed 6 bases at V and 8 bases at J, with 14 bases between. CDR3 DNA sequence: TGTGCCATCAGGGGTCTGAAGGAGGAGCCCCAGCATTTT. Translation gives CAIRGLKEEPQHF.

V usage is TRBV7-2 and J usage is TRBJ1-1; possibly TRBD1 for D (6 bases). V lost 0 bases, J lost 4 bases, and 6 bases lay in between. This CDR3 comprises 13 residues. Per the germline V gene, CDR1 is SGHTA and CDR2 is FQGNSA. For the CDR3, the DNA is TGTGCCAGCAGCTTAGCGGGGGCCACTGAAGCTTTCTTT. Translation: CASSLAGATEAFF.